The sequence of this T cell receptor (beta chain) was determined in a study of vaccination effects on CD4 cells after COVID-19 (dated by TCRdb to 2022 to 2024). Regarding the research as a whole: Post-vaccine samples across the study were collected a median of 72 days after the second dose, with a range of 14 to 241. The Oncomine TCR Beta short-read assay on an Illumina iSeq 100 was used to sequence cultures from other donors in the study. The full study included some eleven COVID-19 convalescent patients and a few SARS-CoV-2-naive healthy vaccine recipients. In both COVID-19 convalescent patients and infection-naive vaccine recipients, the study compared SARS-CoV-2 spike-specific CD4+ TCR repertoires from before mRNA vaccination with those from after it.

Libraries came from the immunoSEQ multiplex PCR assay. DNA from the cultured and isolated CD4+ T cells underwent TCR beta CDR3 sequencing. The source study handled its data this way. Non-productive TCR sequences were removed and reads were trimmed to the CDR3 region, keeping CDR3s of at least 7 amino acids. The MANAFEST web app was used to pick out antigen-specific clonotypes by comparing their expansion in peptide wells with that in reference cultures. To count as positive, a clone had to show expansion at FDR<0.05 compared with the reference and with all other wells, an odds ratio above 5, and a frequency above 0.1% in two replicate wells. A clonotype was called cross-reactive if it was significantly expanded both in SARS-CoV-2 spike wells and in at least one common cold coronavirus spike condition. CDR3 similarity was assessed by Levenshtein distance using the stringdist R package, and unrooted trees were constructed with ape in R 3.6.1. Here the immuneACCESS table is served through TCRdb, limited to in-frame sequences with V and J called. Missing clones are a known gap in these copies; in checked studies unresolved V genes cover under half, and the rest lacks a known reason. The V and J calls and clone size were taken over from that table, and D and trimming were inferred from the DNA. Across this sample there are roughly 24,000 clones, with 75% to 80% seen only once. The leading ten clones occupy around 6.5% of the sample.

On this clone: The clone's antigen remains unknown. It has no much larger one-base neighbor in the sample; base qualities were not kept.

Points the paper makes about the study in general: In healthy vaccine recipients, vaccine-induced clones were almost all SARS-CoV-2 mono-reactive, with only 1 of 255 being cross-reactive with common cold coronaviruses. Only a small number of convalescent patients were included, and no early post-infection timepoints were available, which limited the study. Clones induced by infection and clones induced by vaccination both contracted markedly at late timepoints after vaccination, which fits with T cell responses waning over time.

V has 6 bases trimmed and J has 3 bases trimmed; junction bases matching no gene number 20. Reading the germline V gene gives CDR1 SNHLY and CDR2 FYNNEI. The CDR3 spans 19 residues, from the cysteine through the phenylalanine. The retained sequence is limited to the CDR3, 57 bases, with the frame set at the first base. In the ViraFEST assay, PBMC were stimulated with viral peptide pools, and antigen-specific CD4+ T cell clonotypes were then identified by expansion using TCR sequencing. After around ten days of culture, CD4+ T cells were isolated with the EasySep CD4+ T cell isolation kit. Each participant received two doses of an mRNA SARS-CoV-2 vaccine, either BNT162b2 or mRNA-1273. The absence of prior SARS-CoV-2 infection in healthy vaccine recipients was confirmed by negative nucleocapsid antibodies before and after vaccination. Each well held roughly 2 million PBMC cultured in IMDM containing around 5.1% human AB serum, 8.5 to 10 IU/ml IL-2 and gentamicin, along with about 9.3 ug/ml peptides. Half of the culture medium was replaced with fresh IL-2-containing medium on days 3 and 7. Unless noted otherwise, every peptide stimulation condition was cultured in triplicate wells. PBMC were separated from whole blood using Ficoll-Paque Plus gradient centrifugation and were then either cryopreserved at -140C or used fresh. The overlapping peptide pools covered the spike proteins of SARS-CoV-2 as well as those of the common cold coronaviruses HCoV-NL63, HCoV-OC43 and HCoV-229E. Genomic DNA was extracted from cultured CD4+ T cells with the QIAamp micro DNA kit.

The sequence links TRBV2 to TRBJ1-5; 7 bases in between match TRBD1. The starting material was CD4+ T cells from PBMCs cultured with SARS-CoV-2 spike peptides, obtained after COVID-19 vaccination. The intended sense of this specimen's cell subset or site label: SARS-CoV-2 spike overlapping peptide pool stimulation. This TCR was sampled from a human donor who received a COVID-19 vaccine. Some clones in this sample may be carry-over from other donors' samples. The CDR3 reads CASSDKLGRGRGYNQPQHF. The sequenced DNA: TGTGCCAGCAGCGATAAGCTAGGAAGGGGGCGGGGGTACAATCAGCCCCAGCATTTT. Here the CDR3 is joined to the reference TRBV2 and TRBJ1-5 genes, and the full variable domain is: EPEVTQTPSHQVTQMGQEVILRCVPISNHLYFYWYRQILGQKVEFLVSFYNNEISEKSEIFDDQFSVERPDGSNFTLKIRSTKLEDSAMYFCASSDKLGRGRGYNQPQHFGDGTRLSIL.